These T cell receptor beta chains were read from a single sample in a study of blood T cell repertoires in COVID-19. Using immunoSEQ multiplex PCR, the repertoire was profiled, and TCRdb retains in-frame clones only, with some absent. The profile shows about 180,000 clones, about 91% of them singletons. Sequenced material: peripheral blood. The receptors were gathered from a woman aged 25-40 years with acute or convalescent COVID-19. Each CDR3 is given with its conserved first and last residue. Fields, in order: J gene, D gene, V gene, clone size, CDR3 DNA, CDR3 protein. The D gene is left open where the match is weak. Size values are once, few and many counts, or a class for expanded clones, and some rows have none.

>TRBJ1-1|TRBD1|TRBV11-3|.
TGTGCCAGCAGCTTTCGGGACAGGGACACTGAAGCTTTCTTT
CASSFRDRDTEAFF
>TRBJ2-3|.|TRBV6-4|.
TGTGCCAGCAGTGCCGGGGTCCGGCATACGCAGTATTTT
CASSAGVRHTQYF
>TRBJ1-2|.|TRBV18|.
TGTGCCAGCTCACCATTAGAATCGGGTAGCCCCGCTAAAGGCTACACCTTC
CASSPLESGSPAKGYTF
>TRBJ2-7|TRBD1|TRBV5-4|.
TGTGCCAGCAGCTCCCGGGACAGATCCTACGAGCAGTACTTC
CASSSRDRSYEQYF
>TRBJ2-1|.|TRBV10-3|.
TGTGCCATCAGTCGCGGCGGGACTCTACCCAGGAATGAGCAGTTCTTC
CAISRGGTLPRNEQFF
>TRBJ1-5|.|TRBV28|.
TGTGCCAGCAGTTTCGGGGTAGGCCGCAATCAGCCCCAGCATTTT
CASSFGVGRNQPQHF
>TRBJ2-7|.|TRBV5-4|.
TGTGCCAGCAGCGACACACCCGAGAGCGAGCAGTACTTC
CASSDTPESEQYF
>TRBJ2-5|TRBD2|TRBV13|.
TGTGCCAGCAGCTTCTCACCGGGACTAGCGGACCAAGAGACCCAGTACTTC
CASSFSPGLADQETQYF
>TRBJ1-5|.|TRBV28|.
TGTGCCAGCAGTTTAGGAAGGGACACTCAGCCCCAGCATTTT
CASSLGRDTQPQHF
>TRBJ1-4|.|TRBV28|once
TGTGCCAGCACCGGGGGGGGAAATGAAAAACTGTTTTTT
CASTGGGNEKLFF
>TRBJ1-1|.|TRBV19|.
TGTGCCAGTAGTGGTAGCACAAAGCAAGCTTTCTTT
CASSGSTKQAFF
>TRBJ2-1|TRBD2|TRBV18|.
TGTGCCAGCTCAGGGACTAGCGGGAGGTCGGATGAGCAGTTCTTC
CASSGTSGRSDEQFF
>TRBJ2-5|TRBD1|TRBV30|.
TGTGCCTGGAGCAAAAGTGACAGGGTGAGGGAGACCCAGTACTTC
CAWSKSDRVRETQYF
>TRBJ2-1|TRBD2|TRBV5-6|.
TGTGCCAGCAGCTTGGGGAGCGGGAGTCGGTACAATGAGCAGTTCTTC
CASSLGSGSRYNEQFF
>TRBJ2-3|TRBD2|TRBV28|.
TGTGCCAGCAAGGGACTAGCGGGAGGAGAGGGTACGCAGTATTTT
CASKGLAGGEGTQYF
>TRBJ2-7|TRBD1|TRBV28|.
TGTGCCAGCACCTCGGCCGGGACAGGGGCCTACGAGCAGTACTTC
CASTSAGTGAYEQYF
>TRBJ2-1|.|TRBV2|.
TGTGCCAGAGCTTTAGGTCGGGAGTATGAGCAGTTCTTC
CARALGREYEQFF
>TRBJ1-1|.|TRBV28|.
TGTGCCAGCAGTTTCAACACCCCCAACACTGAAGCTTTCTTT
CASSFNTPNTEAFF
>TRBJ2-5|.|TRBV14|.
TGTGCCAGCAGCCTGGGGGGATCCCTAGGGGAGACCCAGTACTTC
CASSLGGSLGETQYF
>TRBJ2-1|TRBD2|TRBV29-1|.
TGCAGCGGCTACCTTAGCGGGAATAATGAGCAGTTCTTC
CSGYLSGNNEQFF
>TRBJ1-3|.|TRBV11-3|.
TGTGCCAGCAGCTCCCGGCGGGGCACCATATATTTT
CASSSRRGTIYF
>TRBJ2-2|.|TRBV6-6|.
TGTGCCAGCAGTCCTCTCGGGGGGCGGAGTACCGGGGAGTTTTTT
CASSPLGGRSTGEFF
>TRBJ1-2|.|TRBV9|.
TGTGCCAGCAGCCCGACCGGGGGGGGAGGCTACACCTTC
CASSPTGGGGYTF
>TRBJ2-1|TRBD2|TRBV25-1|.
TGTGCCAGCAGTGACCAGATTACTAGCGGGAGAGTCTACAATGAGCAGTTCTTC
CASSDQITSGRVYNEQFF
>TRBJ2-1|.|TRBV20-1|.
TGCAGTGCTGGTGGGGGACAATTCGTTGGGAATGAGCAGTTCTTC
CSAGGGQFVGNEQFF
>TRBJ1-1|.|TRBV12-3/TRBV12-4|once
TGTGCCAGCGCTATCGGCACTGAAGCTTTCTTT
CASAIGTEAFF
>TRBJ2-1|.|TRBV5-3|medium-sized
TGTGCCAGAAGTTGGCTGACAGTCGGCGAGCAGTTCTTC
CARSWLTVGEQFF
>TRBJ2-1|.|TRBV12-5|.
TGTGCTAGTGCCCCACTAGTAAGCGGGGAGCAGTTCTTC
CASAPLVSGEQFF
>TRBJ2-3|.|TRBV19|.
TGTGCCAGTAACGGACACCGGACAGATACGCAGTATTTT
CASNGHRTDTQYF
>TRBJ2-2|.|TRBV6-6|.
TGTGCCAGCACGGGGGGCGGAGAGCTGTTTTTT
CASTGGGELFF
>TRBJ1-5|.|TRBV6-6|.
TGTGCCAGCGGGAAGACAGATAGCAATCAGCCCCAGCATTTT
CASGKTDSNQPQHF
>TRBJ2-7|TRBD1|TRBV2|.
TGTGCCAGCAGTGAGGGGGACAGTTACTACGAGCAGTACTTC
CASSEGDSYYEQYF
>TRBJ2-1|TRBD2|TRBV7-7|.
TGTGCTAGCAGTTTAAGCGGGAGGCCCTACAATGAGCAGTTCTTC
CASSLSGRPYNEQFF
>TRBJ2-1|TRBD2|TRBV6-5|.
TGTGCCAGCAGTTCTCAGCGGGAGCGGTACAATGAGCAGTTCTTC
CASSSQRERYNEQFF
>TRBJ2-1|.|TRBV21-1|.
TGTGCCAGCAGCCCAGGTCCCCTCAACTCCTACAATGAGCAGTTCTTC
CASSPGPLNSYNEQFF
>TRBJ1-5|.|TRBV5-4|.
TGTGCCAGCAGACCCCCCGCAGGGGAAGGCGGCAATCAGCCCCAGCATTTT
CASRPPAGEGGNQPQHF
>TRBJ1-2|.|TRBV7-9|.
TGTGCCAGCAGCCGAACAGGGTTAAGAGGCTACACCTTC
CASSRTGLRGYTF
>TRBJ1-2|.|TRBV28|.
TGTGCCAGCAGTTTATCAGGGGAGGGGCCACTCTACACCTTC
CASSLSGEGPLYTF